This T cell receptor (beta chain) derives from a study of control samples from healthy donors and cancer patients. The protocol was immunoSEQ multiplex PCR, while the TCRdb copy is restricted to in-frame clones and leaves out a portion. Here the sample spans roughly 130,000 clones, about 95% being singletons. The V and J ends lost 3 bases and 0 bases respectively, with 11 bases between them. Germline CDR1 SGHVS, CDR2 FQNEAQ. The length of the CDR3 is 15 residues. Sequenced input: blood. The chain links TRBV7-8 to TRBJ1-2; D ambiguous. The origin of this receptor is a man aged 30 to 39 in good health. CDR3 DNA: TGTGCCAGCAGCTTCAGCAGACTAGCTAACTATGGCTACACCTTC. Its translation is CASSFSRLANYGYTF.